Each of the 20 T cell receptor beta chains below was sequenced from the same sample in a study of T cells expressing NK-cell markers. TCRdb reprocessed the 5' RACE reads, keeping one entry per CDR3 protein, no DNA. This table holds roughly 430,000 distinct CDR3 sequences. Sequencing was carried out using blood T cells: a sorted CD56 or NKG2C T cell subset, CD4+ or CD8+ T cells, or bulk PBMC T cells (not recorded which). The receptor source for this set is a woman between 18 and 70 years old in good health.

The CDR3: CASRLGLGTENTEAFF. This chain links TRBV5-1 with TRBJ1-1; no DNA is available, so the TRBD1 call from TCRdb remains unchecked. The CDR3 length is 16 residues. Germline loops: CDR1 SGHRS, CDR2 YFSETQ.

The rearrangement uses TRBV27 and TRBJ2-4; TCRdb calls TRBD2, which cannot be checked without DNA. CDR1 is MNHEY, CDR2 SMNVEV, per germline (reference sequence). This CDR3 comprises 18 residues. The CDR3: CASSGGLAGAGGKNIQYF.

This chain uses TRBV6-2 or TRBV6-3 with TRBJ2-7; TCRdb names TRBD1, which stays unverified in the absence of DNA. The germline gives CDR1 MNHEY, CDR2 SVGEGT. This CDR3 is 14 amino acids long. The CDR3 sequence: CASSDRTGFYEQYF.

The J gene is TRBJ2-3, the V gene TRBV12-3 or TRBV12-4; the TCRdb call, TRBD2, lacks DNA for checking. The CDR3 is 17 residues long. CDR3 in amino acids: CASSLGRGGLRTDTQYF.

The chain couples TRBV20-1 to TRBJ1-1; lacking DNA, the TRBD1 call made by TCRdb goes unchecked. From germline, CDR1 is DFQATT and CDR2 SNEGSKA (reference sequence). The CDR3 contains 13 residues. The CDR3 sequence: CSVPPPGYTEAFF.

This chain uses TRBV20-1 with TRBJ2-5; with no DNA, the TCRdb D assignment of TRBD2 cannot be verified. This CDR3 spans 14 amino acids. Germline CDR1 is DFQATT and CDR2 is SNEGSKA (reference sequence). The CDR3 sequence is CSARDVWEGETQYF.

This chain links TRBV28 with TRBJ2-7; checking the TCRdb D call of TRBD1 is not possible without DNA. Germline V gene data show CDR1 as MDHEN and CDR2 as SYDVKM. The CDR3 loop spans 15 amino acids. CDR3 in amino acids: CASGPGTGALAEQYF.

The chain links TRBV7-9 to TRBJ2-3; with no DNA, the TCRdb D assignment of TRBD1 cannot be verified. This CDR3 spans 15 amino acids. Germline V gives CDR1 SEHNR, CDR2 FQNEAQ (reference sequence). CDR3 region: CASSLATGGADTQYF. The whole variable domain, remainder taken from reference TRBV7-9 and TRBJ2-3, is DTGVSQNPRHKITKRGQNVTFRCDPISEHNRLYWYRQTLGQGPEFLTYFQNEAQLEKSRLLSDRFSAERPKGSFSTLEIQRTEQGDSAMYLCASSLATGGADTQYFGPGTRLTVL.

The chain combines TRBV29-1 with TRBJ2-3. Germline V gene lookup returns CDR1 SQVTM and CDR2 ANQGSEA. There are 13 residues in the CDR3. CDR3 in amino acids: CSVEGIVLDTQYF.

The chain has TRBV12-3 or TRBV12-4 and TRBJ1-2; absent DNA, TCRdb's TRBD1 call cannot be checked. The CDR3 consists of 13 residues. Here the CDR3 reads CASSPTGTYGYTF.

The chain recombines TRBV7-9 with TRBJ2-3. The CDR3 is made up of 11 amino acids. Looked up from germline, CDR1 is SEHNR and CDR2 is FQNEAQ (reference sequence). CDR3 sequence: CASSFMDTQYF.

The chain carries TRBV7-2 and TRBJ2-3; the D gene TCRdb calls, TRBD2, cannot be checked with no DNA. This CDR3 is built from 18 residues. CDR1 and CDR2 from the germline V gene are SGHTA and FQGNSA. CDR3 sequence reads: CASSLAGPRGGWTDTQYF.

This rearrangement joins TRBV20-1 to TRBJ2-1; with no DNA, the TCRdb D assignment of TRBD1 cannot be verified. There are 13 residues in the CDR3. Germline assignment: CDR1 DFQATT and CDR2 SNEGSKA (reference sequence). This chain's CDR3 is CSAPSTGRNEQFF.

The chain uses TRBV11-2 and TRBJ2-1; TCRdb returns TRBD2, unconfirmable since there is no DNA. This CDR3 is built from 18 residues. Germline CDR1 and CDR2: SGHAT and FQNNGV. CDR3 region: CASSLESAHNFLYNEQFF. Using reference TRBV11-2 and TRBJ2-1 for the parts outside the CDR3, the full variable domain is EAGVAQSPRYKIIEKRQSVAFWCNPISGHATLYWYQQILGQGPKLLIQFQNNGVVDDSQLPKDRFSAERLKGVDSTLKIQPAKLEDSAVYLCASSLESAHNFLYNEQFFGPGTRLTVL.

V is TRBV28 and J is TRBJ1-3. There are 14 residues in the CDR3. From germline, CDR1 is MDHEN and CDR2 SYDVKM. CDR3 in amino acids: CASSLTVSGNTIYF. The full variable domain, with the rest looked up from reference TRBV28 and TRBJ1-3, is DVKVTQSSRYLVKRTGEKVFLECVQDMDHENMFWYRQDPGLGLRLIYFSYDVKMKEKGDIPEGYSVSREKKERFSLILESASTNQTSMYLCASSLTVSGNTIYFGEGSWLTVV.

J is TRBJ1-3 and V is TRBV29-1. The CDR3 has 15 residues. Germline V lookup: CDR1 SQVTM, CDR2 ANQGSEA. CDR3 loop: CSVVFQRLAGNTIYF.

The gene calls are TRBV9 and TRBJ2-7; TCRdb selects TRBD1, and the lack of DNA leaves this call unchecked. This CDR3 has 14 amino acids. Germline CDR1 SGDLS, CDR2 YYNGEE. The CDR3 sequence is CASSANPGGGEQYF.

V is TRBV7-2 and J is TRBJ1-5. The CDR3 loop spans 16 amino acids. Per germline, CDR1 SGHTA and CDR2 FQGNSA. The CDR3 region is CASSLVAEHGYQPQHF.

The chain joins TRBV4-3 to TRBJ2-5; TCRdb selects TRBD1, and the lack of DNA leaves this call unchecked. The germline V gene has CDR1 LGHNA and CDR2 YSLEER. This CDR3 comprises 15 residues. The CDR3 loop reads CASSQDVTGQETQYF.

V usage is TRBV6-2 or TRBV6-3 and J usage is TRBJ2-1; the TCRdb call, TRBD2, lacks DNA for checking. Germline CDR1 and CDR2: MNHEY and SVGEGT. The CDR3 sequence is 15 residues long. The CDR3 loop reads CASSLTGIQYNEQFF.